The 32 T cell receptor beta chains given below trace back to one sample, sequenced in a study of response to subunit inactivated influenza vaccine. Each CDR3 protein gets one entry after TCRdb re-called the RT-PCR reads with MiXCR. The sample yields 450,000 to 600,000 distinct CDR3 sequences, 7.5% to 8.5% seen once. The sequencing here drew on PBMCs from blood, taken around 2 years after vaccination. These receptors were taken from a man aged 50-75 years who received an inactivated influenza vaccine.

This clonotype has only a few counts. The chain links TRBV20-1 to TRBJ2-1, with 11 bases fitting TRBD1. The CDR3 consists of 14 residues. Trimming at V came to 4 bases and at J to 7 bases, leaving 6 bases not matched to a gene. Germline V gives CDR1 DFQATT, CDR2 SNEGSKA (reference sequence). This CDR3 is CSAIRTGGQNEQFF. DNA of the CDR3: TGCAGTGCTATTCGGACAGGGGGCCAAAATGAGCAGTTCTTC.

This clonotype was recorded many times. The gene calls are TRBV7-2 and TRBJ2-2, with 8 bases fitting TRBD2. The V gene's germline CDR1 is SGHTA and CDR2 FQGNSA. This CDR3 region has 14 residues. After removal of 4 bases from V and 5 bases from J, the junction contained 3 bases not matched to a gene. The CDR3 DNA reads as TGTGCCAGCAGCTGGTCTAGCGGGACCGGGGAGCTGTTTTTT. This codes for CASSWSSGTGELFF.

This clonotype was recorded at least ten times. This rearrangement joins TRBV18 to TRBJ2-3; D unresolved. The CDR3 extends over 13 amino acids. CDR1 is KGHSH and CDR2 is LQKENI in the germline V gene. With 1 base removed from V and 4 bases from J, the gap between germline ends came to 6 bases. CDR3 DNA: TGTGCCAGCTCACCACGTCAGGCAGATACGCAGTATTTT. Protein: CASSPRQADTQYF. The whole variable domain, filled in from reference TRBV18 and TRBJ2-3, reads NAGVMQNPRHLVRRRGQEARLRCSPMKGHSHVYWYRQLPEEGLKFMVYLQKENIIDESGMPKERFSAEFPKEGPSILRIQQVVRGDSAAYFCASSPRQADTQYFGPGTRLTVL.

This clonotype was counted a few times. The rearrangement links TRBV7-2 to TRBJ2-5; TRBD1 matches at 8 bases. Germline CDR1 is SGHTA and CDR2 is FQGNSA. The CDR3 loop spans 16 amino acids. Trimming cost V 5 bases and J 2 bases; bases outside gene matches: 10. CDR3 nucleotide sequence: TGTGCCAGCAGCAACCACAGGGGGTCGCTTCAAGAGACCCAGTACTTC. Residues: CASSNHRGSLQETQYF.

V gene TRBV12-3 or TRBV12-4 combines with J gene TRBJ2-7; 8 bases agree with TRBD2. This CDR3 is 15 amino acids long. V lost 2 bases, J lost 2 bases, and 5 bases stayed unmatched. The CDR3 reads CASSLWAGGTYEQYF. Written as DNA, the CDR3 is TGTGCCAGCAGTTTATGGGCGGGGGGTACCTACGAGCAGTACTTC.

This clonotype was picked up a small number of times. The genes are TRBV5-1 and TRBJ2-7, with D tentatively TRBD2 (5 bases). Per the germline V gene, CDR1 is SGHRS and CDR2 is YFSETQ. There are 14 residues in the CDR3. V was shortened by 2 bases and J by 0 bases, with 9 bases between the two germline ends. The CDR3 spells CASSFEGASYEQYF. CDR3 in DNA: TGCGCCAGCAGCTTTGAGGGCGCCTCCTACGAGCAGTACTTC.

This clonotype occurred a few times. This chain uses TRBV11-2 with TRBJ1-3; possibly TRBD1 for D (5 bases). From germline, CDR1 is SGHAT and CDR2 FQNNGV. CDR3 length: 19 residues. V was shortened by 5 bases and J by 0 bases, with 23 bases between the two germline ends. DNA of the CDR3: TGTGCCAGCAGCCGGATTCGACGTAGGGGCTCGAGCTCTGGAAACACCATATATTTT. This sequence encodes CASSRIRRRGSSSGNTIYF.

The rearrangement uses TRBV12-3 or TRBV12-4 and TRBJ2-1; tentative D call: TRBD2 (5 bases). V was pared by 2 bases and J by 7 bases, with 9 bases between. The CDR3 is made up of 13 amino acids. This CDR3 reads CASSLIPGNEQFF. CDR3 DNA: TGTGCCAGCAGTTTAATCCCGGGGAATGAGCAGTTCTTC.

The rearrangement joins TRBV10-3 to TRBJ2-2; 8 bases match TRBD2. The CDR3 has 16 amino acids. V was pared by 10 bases and J by 0 bases, with 10 bases of the junction left unmatched. Looked up from germline, CDR1 is ENHRY and CDR2 is SYGVKD. CDR3 region: CATTDRAGANTGELFF. CDR3 nucleotides: TGTGCCACCACAGACCGAGCGGGGGCGAACACCGGGGAGCTGTTTTTT.

A few counts support this clonotype. The J gene is TRBJ2-5, the V gene TRBV9, with D possibly being TRBD1 (6 bases). The CDR3 totals 17 residues. Germline CDR1 SGDLS, CDR2 YYNGEE. The V end lost 0 bases, the J end lost 2 bases, and 17 bases lay between the germline ends. The CDR3 sequence: CASSVDVGTRSQETQYF. The CDR3 DNA reads TGTGCCAGCAGCGTAGACGTGGGGACACGAAGTCAAGAGACCCAGTACTTC.

There are many counts of this clonotype. The CDR3 DNA sequence: TGTGCCAGCAGTGAACAGCGACTAGCAAATGAGCAGTTCTTC. Encoded protein: CASSEQRLANEQFF. This rearrangement joins TRBV2 to TRBJ2-1; 7 nucleotides agree with TRBD2. Per the germline V gene, CDR1 is SNHLY and CDR2 is FYNNEI. V dropped 2 bases and J dropped 7; count of bases not matched to a gene: 5. This CDR3 has 14 residues.

The sample holds a few counts of this clonotype. The V call is TRBV5-1, the J call TRBJ2-5; D may correspond to TRBD1 or TRBD2 (5 bases each). The germline V gene has CDR1 SGHRS and CDR2 YFSETQ. The V end lost 2 bases, the J end lost 2 bases, and 19 bases lay between the germline ends. The CDR3 runs to 17 residues. CDR3 DNA sequence: TGCGCCAGCAGCTTAGGGTCGCAGGGACCGATACAAGAGACCCAGTACTTC. It is translated as CASSLGSQGPIQETQYF.

This clonotype has a count of ten or more. V gene TRBV20-1 combines with J gene TRBJ2-1, with 8 positions matching TRBD2. CDR3 size: 13 residues. Trimming removed 6 bases from V and 10 bases from J; junction bases left unmatched: 11. Germline CDR1 DFQATT, CDR2 SNEGSKA (reference sequence). The CDR3 region is CSAQRGSVREQFF. The CDR3 DNA is TGCAGTGCCCAGCGGGGGTCGGTGCGGGAGCAGTTCTTC.

The chain recombines TRBV20-1 with TRBJ2-5; 8 bases line up with TRBD2. Trimming took 0 bases from V and 0 from J; bases not matched to a gene: 6. This CDR3 comprises 16 residues. Germline loops: CDR1 DFQATT, CDR2 SNEGSKA (reference sequence). The CDR3 is CSARDGLAGYQETQYF. The CDR3 DNA is TGCAGTGCTAGAGATGGACTAGCAGGGTACCAAGAGACCCAGTACTTC.

J is TRBJ1-4 and V is TRBV28; no clear D. Germline V gene sequence: CDR1 MDHEN, CDR2 SYDVKM. Trimming pared 1 base from V and 3 bases from J, leaving 9 bases between. CDR3 length: 15 residues. The CDR3: CASSLSRVPNEKLFF. DNA of the CDR3: TGTGCCAGCAGTTTATCCCGGGTACCTAATGAAAAACTGTTTTTT.

This clonotype has a handful of counts. The V gene is TRBV29-1, the J gene TRBJ1-1; a weak D match, TRBD1 (5 bases). The germline V and J ends were trimmed by 6 bases and 7 bases, with 15 bases remaining between them. There are 12 residues in the CDR3. Germline assignment: CDR1 SQVTM and CDR2 ANQGSEA. CDR3 loop: CSVKSLDSEAFF. The CDR3, as DNA: TGCAGCGTCAAATCCCTTGACAGTGAAGCTTTCTTT. The whole variable domain, remainder taken from reference TRBV29-1 and TRBJ1-1, is SAVISQKPSRDICQRGTSLTIQCQVDSQVTMMFWYRQQPGQSLTLIATANQGSEATYESGFVIDKFPISRPNLTFSTLTVSNMSPEDSSIYLCSVKSLDSEAFFGQGTRLTVV.

The chain combines TRBV3-1 with TRBJ2-1; possibly TRBD2 for D (6 bases). Germline V gene sequence: CDR1 LGHDT, CDR2 YNNKEL (reference sequence). The CDR3 has 16 residues. V was shortened by 1 base and J by 0 bases, with 10 bases between the two germline ends. The CDR3, as DNA: TGTGCCAGCAGCCAAGCGGCGGGGAGCTCCTACAATGAGCAGTTCTTC. Its translation: CASSQAAGSSYNEQFF.

The gene calls are TRBV6-2 or TRBV6-3 and TRBJ2-3, with a possible D match to TRBD2 (5 bases). Germline lookup yields CDR1 MNHEY and CDR2 SVGEGT. This CDR3 comprises 15 residues. With 2 bases removed from V and 4 bases from J, the gap between germline ends came to 13 bases. The CDR3 region has the DNA TGTGCCAGCAGTTACCGGAGCGGTGGCGCAGATACGCAGTATTTT. Translation gives CASSYRSGGADTQYF.

CDR3: CASSAGVFYEQYF. DNA for the CDR3: TGTGCCAGTTCTGCTGGCGTATTCTACGAGCAGTACTTC. V is TRBV19 and J is TRBJ2-7; D is unresolved. Germline CDR1 is LNHDA and CDR2 is SQIVND (reference sequence). The ends were cut back, 8 bases at V and 3 bases at J, with 14 bases in the middle. There are 13 residues in the CDR3.

The chain carries TRBV20-1 and TRBJ1-3; TRBD1 is a possible D gene (5 bases). Per the germline V gene, CDR1 is DFQATT and CDR2 is SNEGSKA (reference sequence). This CDR3 is built from 18 residues. The V and J ends lost 4 bases and 2 bases respectively, with 24 bases between them. CDR3 sequence: CSATKGAGLPTAGNTIYF. DNA of the CDR3: TGCAGTGCTACCAAAGGAGCGGGACTTCCAACTGCTGGAAACACCATATATTTT.

This chain connects TRBV7-9 to TRBJ2-2, with D uncertain. The germline gives CDR1 SEHNR, CDR2 FQNEAQ (reference sequence). Trimming took off 3 bases at V and 8 bases at J, with 7 bases between the two ends. CDR3 length: 12 residues. The chain's CDR3 is CASSFYAGELFF. The CDR3 DNA follows: TGTGCCAGCAGCTTTTACGCGGGGGAGCTGTTTTTT.

This clonotype has a count of ten or more. This chain links TRBV29-1 with TRBJ2-7; tentatively, D is TRBD2 (5 bases). Per germline, CDR1 SQVTM and CDR2 ANQGSEA. The CDR3 is 14 amino acids. The germline V and J ends were trimmed by 6 bases and 2 bases, with 17 bases remaining between them. The CDR3 region is CSVATIDGPYEQYF. The CDR3, as DNA: TGCAGCGTCGCGACTATTGACGGACCCTACGAGCAGTACTTC.

This clonotype occurred many times. The chain carries TRBV20-1 and TRBJ2-7; D could derive from TRBD1 or TRBD2 (5 bases each). The V end lost 6 bases, the J end lost 0 bases, and 6 bases lay between the germline ends. Germline V gene data show CDR1 as DFQATT and CDR2 as SNEGSKA (reference sequence). The CDR3 spans 11 residues. The CDR3 coding sequence is TGCAGTGCGGGGGACTCCTACGAGCAGTACTTC. It yields the protein CSAGDSYEQYF.

This clonotype was counted between two and nine times. The chain joins TRBV19 to TRBJ2-2; D might be TRBD1 or TRBD2, each matching 5 bases. Trimming left V 2 bases short and J 2 bases short, with 12 bases between. This CDR3 is 16 amino acids long. CDR1 is LNHDA and CDR2 is SQIVND in the germline V gene (reference sequence). Here the CDR3 reads CASSISWGSNTGELFF. The CDR3 DNA follows: TGTGCCAGTAGTATAAGTTGGGGGTCTAACACCGGGGAGCTGTTTTTT.

There are many counts of this clonotype. The chain is built from TRBV4-3 and TRBJ2-4; the D is unclear. The CDR3 is 13 amino acids. The V end was cut by 4 bases, the J end by 6 bases, with 10 bases between. CDR1 and CDR2 (germline): LGHNA, YSLEER. CDR3 in amino acids: CASSPRTGNIQYF. The CDR3 coding sequence is TGCGCCAGCAGCCCTAGGACGGGAAACATTCAGTACTTC.

This clonotype showed up many times. The chain employs TRBV28 and TRBJ1-4, with D maybe TRBD1 (5 bases). The CDR3 totals 15 residues. V gave up 6 bases and J gave up 3 bases, with 14 bases separating them. The germline CDR1 and CDR2 sequences are MDHEN and SYDVKM. In DNA form, the CDR3 reads TGTGCCAGCAGGAAGTCCGGGACTTCTAATGAAAAACTGTTTTTT. As protein: CASRKSGTSNEKLFF.

The V and J genes are TRBV5-1 and TRBJ2-3; D not resolved. Germline values: CDR1 SGHRS, CDR2 YFSETQ. The V gene lost 4 bases and the J gene lost 3 bases, with 12 bases spanning the gap. The CDR3 is 14 amino acids. The DNA of the CDR3 is TGCGCCAGCAGCGATTACCTCGGGACAGATACGCAGTATTTT. Protein product: CASSDYLGTDTQYF. The whole variable domain, filled in from reference TRBV5-1 and TRBJ2-3, reads KAGVTQTPRYLIKTRGQQVTLSCSPISGHRSVSWYQQTPGQGLQFLFEYFSETQRNKGNFPGRFSGRQFSNSRSEMNVSTLELGDSALYLCASSDYLGTDTQYFGPGTRLTVL.

This chain connects TRBV7-9 to TRBJ2-2; perhaps TRBD2 as D (6 bases). The CDR3 extends over 15 amino acids. The germline V gene has CDR1 SEHNR and CDR2 FQNEAQ (reference sequence). V was trimmed by 7 bases and J by 5 bases, leaving 17 bases between them. The CDR3 nucleotides are TGTGCCAGCACCTCCGACCGGGGGAGGACCGGGGAGCTGTTTTTT. It specifies CASTSDRGRTGELFF.

This clonotype was recorded at least ten times. The rearrangement uses TRBV9 and TRBJ1-2, with unresolved D. Germline V CDR1 and CDR2: SGDLS, YYNGEE. Trimming left V 3 bases short and J 2 bases short, with 17 bases between. The CDR3 runs to 16 residues. The CDR3 coding sequence is TGTGCCAGCAGCGGCCCCGGAGACGGTTACAACTATGGCTACACCTTC. The encoded protein is CASSGPGDGYNYGYTF.

This clonotype was counted at least ten times. The chain uses TRBV12-3 or TRBV12-4 and TRBJ1-6, with TRBD1 matching 8 bases. The CDR3 totals 15 residues. The trim removed 6 bases at V and 5 bases at J, leaving 6 bases unmatched. CDR3 bases: TGTGCCAGCAGACCAGGACAGGGACATAATTCACCCCTCCACTTT. Translated: CASRPGQGHNSPLHF.

This clonotype appeared a few times. V is TRBV20-1 and J is TRBJ2-7; possibly TRBD2 for D (5 bases). Germline V gene sequence: CDR1 DFQATT, CDR2 SNEGSKA (reference sequence). The germline V and J ends were trimmed by 8 bases and 4 bases, with 15 bases remaining between them. This CDR3 comprises 12 residues. CDR3 sequence reads: CSTGENGYEQYF. CDR3 nucleotides: TGCAGTACCGGGGAAAACGGGTACGAGCAGTACTTC.

This clonotype was recorded many times. The CDR3 sequence: CSALGGAGVGEQFF. The CDR3 bases are TGCAGTGCTTTGGGGGGGGCGGGAGTGGGGGAGCAGTTCTTC. The chain combines TRBV20-1 with TRBJ2-1, with D maybe TRBD2 (7 bases). Between the trimmed V and J ends, which lost 5 bases and 10 bases, there was a span of 21 bases. Per the germline V gene, CDR1 is DFQATT and CDR2 is SNEGSKA (reference sequence). This CDR3 contains 14 residues.